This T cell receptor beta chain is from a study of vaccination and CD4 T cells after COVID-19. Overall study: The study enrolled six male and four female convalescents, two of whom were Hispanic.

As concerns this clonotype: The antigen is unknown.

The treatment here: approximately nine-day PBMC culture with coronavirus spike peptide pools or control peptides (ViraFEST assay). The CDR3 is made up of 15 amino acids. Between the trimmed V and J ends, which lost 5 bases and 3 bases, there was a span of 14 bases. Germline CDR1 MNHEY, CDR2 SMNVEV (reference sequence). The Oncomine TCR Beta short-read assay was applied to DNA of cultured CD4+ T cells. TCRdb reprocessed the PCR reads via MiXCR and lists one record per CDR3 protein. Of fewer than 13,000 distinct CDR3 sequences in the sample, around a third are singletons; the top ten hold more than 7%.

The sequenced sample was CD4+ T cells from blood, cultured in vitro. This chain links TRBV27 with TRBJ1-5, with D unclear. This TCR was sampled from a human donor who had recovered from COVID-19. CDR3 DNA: TGTGCCAGCAGTACCCGCGATGGTTTCAATCAGCCCCAGCATTTT. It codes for CASSTRDGFNQPQHF.